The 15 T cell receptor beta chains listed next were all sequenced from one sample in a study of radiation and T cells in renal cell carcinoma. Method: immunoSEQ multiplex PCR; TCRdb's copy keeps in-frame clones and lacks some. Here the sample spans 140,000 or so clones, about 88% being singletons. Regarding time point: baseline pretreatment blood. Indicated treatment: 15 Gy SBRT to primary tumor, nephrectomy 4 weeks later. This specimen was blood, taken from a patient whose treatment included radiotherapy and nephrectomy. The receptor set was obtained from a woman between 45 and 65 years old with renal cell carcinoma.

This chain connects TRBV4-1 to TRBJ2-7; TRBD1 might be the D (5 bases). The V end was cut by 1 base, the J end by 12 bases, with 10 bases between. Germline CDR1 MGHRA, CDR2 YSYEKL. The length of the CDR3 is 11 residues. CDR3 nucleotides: TGCGCCAGCAGCCAAGGCATGGGGCGGTACTTC. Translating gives CASSQGMGRYF.

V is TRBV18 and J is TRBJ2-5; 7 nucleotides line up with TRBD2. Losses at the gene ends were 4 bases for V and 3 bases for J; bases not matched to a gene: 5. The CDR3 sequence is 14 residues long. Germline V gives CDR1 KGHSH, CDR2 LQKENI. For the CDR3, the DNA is TGTGCCAGCTCACGGGGGGGTATCGAAGAGACCCAGTACTTC. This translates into CASSRGGIEETQYF. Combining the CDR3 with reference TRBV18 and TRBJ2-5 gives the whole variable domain NAGVMQNPRHLVRRRGQEARLRCSPMKGHSHVYWYRQLPEEGLKFMVYLQKENIIDESGMPKERFSAEFPKEGPSILRIQQVVRGDSAAYFCASSRGGIEETQYFGPGTRLLVL.

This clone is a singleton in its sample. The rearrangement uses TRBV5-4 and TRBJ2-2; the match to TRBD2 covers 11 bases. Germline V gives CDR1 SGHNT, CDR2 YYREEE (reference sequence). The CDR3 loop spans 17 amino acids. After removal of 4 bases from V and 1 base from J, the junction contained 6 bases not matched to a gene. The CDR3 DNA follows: TGTGCCAGCAGCCCCTCCGGGACTAGCGGGAACACCGGGGAGCTGTTTTTT. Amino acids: CASSPSGTSGNTGELFF.

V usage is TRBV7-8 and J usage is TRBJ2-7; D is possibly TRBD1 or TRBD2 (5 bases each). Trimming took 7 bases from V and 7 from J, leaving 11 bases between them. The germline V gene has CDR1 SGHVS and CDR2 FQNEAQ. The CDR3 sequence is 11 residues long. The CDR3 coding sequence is TGTGCCAGCACCTTCAGGGAGGAGCAGTACTTC. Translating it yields CASTFREEQYF.

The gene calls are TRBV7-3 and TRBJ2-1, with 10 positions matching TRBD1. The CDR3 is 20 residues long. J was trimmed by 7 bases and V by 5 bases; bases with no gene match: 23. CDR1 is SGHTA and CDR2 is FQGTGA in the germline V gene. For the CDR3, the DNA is TGTGCCAGCAGCAAAGGCGGCGTGAAGCGGGGGACAGGGGTTGCGAATGAGCAGTTCTTC. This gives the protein CASSKGGVKRGTGVANEQFF. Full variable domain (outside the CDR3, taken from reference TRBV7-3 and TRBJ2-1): GAGVSQTPSNKVTEKGKYVELRCDPISGHTALYWYRQSLGQGPEFLIYFQGTGAADDSGLPNDRFFAVRPEGSVSTLKIQRTERGDSAVYLCASSKGGVKRGTGVANEQFFGPGTRLTVL.

CDR3 coding DNA: TGTGCCAGCAGTGAAAGGGGTGGGACAGCTAACAAGGGCGGAAATCAGCCCCAGCATTTT. Amino acids: CASSERGGTANKGGNQPQHF. J is TRBJ1-5 and V is TRBV6-1, with TRBD1 matching over 7 bases. V lost 2 bases, J lost 4 bases, and 20 bases stayed unmatched. The CDR3 is 20 residues long. The germline CDR1 and CDR2 sequences are MNHNS and SASEGT.

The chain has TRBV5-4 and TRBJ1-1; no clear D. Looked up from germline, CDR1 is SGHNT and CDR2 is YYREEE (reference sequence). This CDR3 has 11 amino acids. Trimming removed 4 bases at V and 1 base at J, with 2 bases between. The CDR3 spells CASSQNTEAFF. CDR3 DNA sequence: TGTGCCAGCAGCCAGAACACTGAAGCTTTCTTT.

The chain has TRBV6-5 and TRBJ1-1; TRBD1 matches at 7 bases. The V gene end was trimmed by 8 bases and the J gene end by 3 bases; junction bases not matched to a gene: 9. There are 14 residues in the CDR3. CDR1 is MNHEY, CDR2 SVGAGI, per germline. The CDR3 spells CASGHRDSYTEAFF. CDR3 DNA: TGTGCCAGCGGACACCGGGACAGTTACACTGAAGCTTTCTTT.

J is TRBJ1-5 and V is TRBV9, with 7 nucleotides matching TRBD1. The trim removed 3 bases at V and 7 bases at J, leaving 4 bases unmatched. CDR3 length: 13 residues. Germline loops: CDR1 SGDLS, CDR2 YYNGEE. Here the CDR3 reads CASSDTGVQPQHF. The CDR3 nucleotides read TGTGCCAGCAGCGATACAGGGGTACAGCCCCAGCATTTT. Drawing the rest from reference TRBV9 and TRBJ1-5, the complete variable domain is DSGVTQTPKHLITATGQRVTLRCSPRSGDLSVYWYQQSLDQGLQFLIQYYNGEERAKGNILERFSAQQFPDLHSELNLSSLELGDSALYFCASSDTGVQPQHFGDGTRLSIL.

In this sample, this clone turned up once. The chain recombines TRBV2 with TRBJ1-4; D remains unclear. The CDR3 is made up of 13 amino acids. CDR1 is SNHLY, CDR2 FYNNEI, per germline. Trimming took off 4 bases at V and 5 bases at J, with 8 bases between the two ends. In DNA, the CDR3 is TGTGCCAGCAGTGGACTGAGAAATGAAAAACTGTTTTTT. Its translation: CASSGLRNEKLFF.

The CDR3 DNA sequence: TGTGCCAGTAGTATGTATAGCGGGGGGACGACATACAATGAGCAGTTCTTC. Protein: CASSMYSGGTTYNEQFF. J is TRBJ2-1 and V is TRBV19; TRBD2 agrees at 10 bases. Germline trimming cut 3 bases from V and 4 bases from J; bases unmatched to any gene: 9. The germline V gene encodes CDR1 LNHDA and CDR2 SQIVND (reference sequence). The CDR3 loop spans 17 amino acids.

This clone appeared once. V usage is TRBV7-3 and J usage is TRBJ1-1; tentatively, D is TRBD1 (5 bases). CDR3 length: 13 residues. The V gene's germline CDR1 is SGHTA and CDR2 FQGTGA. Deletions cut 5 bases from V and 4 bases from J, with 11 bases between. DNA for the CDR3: TGTGCCAGCAGCCCTAGCGGGGGCACTGAAGCTTTCTTT. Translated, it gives CASSPSGGTEAFF.

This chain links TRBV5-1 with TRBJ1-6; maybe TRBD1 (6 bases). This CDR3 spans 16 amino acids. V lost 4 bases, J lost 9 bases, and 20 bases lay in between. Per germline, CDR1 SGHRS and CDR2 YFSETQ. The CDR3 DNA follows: TGCGCCAGCAGCAGCGGTCTTGGGGGGCTCCCTTCACCCCTCCACTTT. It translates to CASSSGLGGLPSPLHF.

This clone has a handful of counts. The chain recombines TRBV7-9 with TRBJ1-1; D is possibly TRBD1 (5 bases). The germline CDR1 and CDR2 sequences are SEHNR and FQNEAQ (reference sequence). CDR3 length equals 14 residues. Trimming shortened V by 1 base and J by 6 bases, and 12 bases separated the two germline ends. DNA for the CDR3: TGTGCCAGCAGCTTAGTGCAGGGAACCCCTGAAGCTTTCTTT. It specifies CASSLVQGTPEAFF.

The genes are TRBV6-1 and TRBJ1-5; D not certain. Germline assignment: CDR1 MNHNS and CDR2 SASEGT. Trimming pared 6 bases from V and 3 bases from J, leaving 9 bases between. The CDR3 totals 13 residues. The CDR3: CASSGLTNQPQHF. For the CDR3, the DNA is TGTGCCAGCAGCGGACTTACCAATCAGCCCCAGCATTTT.